This entry concerns a single TCR beta chain. Both 60 Vbeta primers and 13 Jbeta primers went into the PCR. Here immunoSEQ multiplex PCR was the method, and the copy in TCRdb shows in-frame clones only, minus some. In the table there are 40,000 to 45,000 clones, approximately 86% of which are singletons. Germline V gene lookup returns CDR1 ENHRY and CDR2 SYGVKD. The germline V and J ends were trimmed by 6 bases and 6 bases, with 14 bases remaining between them. The CDR3 loop spans 13 amino acids. This entry is derived from a study of cytomegalovirus exposure and HLA in healthy donors. Sample: PBMCs. The receptor was isolated from a woman aged 40 to 50 in good health and CMV-seropositive. This chain uses TRBV10-3 with TRBJ1-2; a possible D gene is TRBD1 (6 bases). CDR3 in amino acids: CAIRGTGKDGYTF. In nucleotides, the CDR3 is TGTGCCATCAGGGGAACAGGGAAGGATGGCTACACCTTC.